The 17 T cell receptor beta chains given below trace back to one sample, sequenced in a study of cytomegalovirus exposure and HLA in healthy donors. Amplification used 60 Vbeta primers and 13 Jbeta primers. Assay used: immunoSEQ multiplex PCR; TCRdb lists only in-frame clones, some missing. The profile shows about 130,000 clones, 78% of them singletons. Material for sequencing was PBMCs. Source of these receptors: a woman aged 40 to 49 in good health and CMV-seronegative.

V gene TRBV6-5 combines with J gene TRBJ2-2; 11 positions agree with TRBD1. The trim removed 2 bases at V and 4 bases at J, leaving 0 bases unmatched. Germline V gives CDR1 MNHEY, CDR2 SVGAGI. The CDR3 length is 15 residues. CDR3 nucleotides: TGTGCCAGCAGTTACGGGACAGGGGGCACCGGGGAGCTGTTTTTT. The encoded protein is CASSYGTGGTGELFF.

Only one count was recorded for this clone. This chain uses TRBV11-2 with TRBJ2-5, with 8 bases fitting TRBD2. Germline V lookup: CDR1 SGHAT, CDR2 FQNNGV. This CDR3 region has 15 residues. J lost 4 bases, V lost 4 bases, and 8 bases had no gene match. DNA of the CDR3: TGTGCCAGCAGCTCACCCGGGACTAGTCTAGAGACCCAGTACTTC. Its protein is CASSSPGTSLETQYF.

This chain uses TRBV11-1 with TRBJ2-4, with a possible D match to TRBD1 (5 bases). Per the germline V gene, CDR1 is SGHAT and CDR2 is FQDESV (reference sequence). The V end lost 5 bases, the J end lost 0 bases, and 14 bases lay between the germline ends. The CDR3 is 16 amino acids. Here the CDR3 reads CASSPRGWLAKNIQYF. As DNA, the CDR3 is TGTGCCAGCAGCCCTAGGGGATGGCTAGCCAAAAACATTCAGTACTTC. The whole variable domain, filled in from reference TRBV11-1 and TRBJ2-4, reads EAEVAQSPRYKITEKSQAVAFWCDPISGHATLYWYRQILGQGPELLVQFQDESVVDDSQLPKDRFSAERLKGVDSTLKIQPAELGDSAMYLCASSPRGWLAKNIQYFGAGTRLSVL.

V usage is TRBV29-1 and J usage is TRBJ2-3, with D tentatively TRBD2 (7 bases). The CDR3 runs 14 residues. Trimming cost V 7 bases and J 1 base, with 15 bases left between them. The germline V gene encodes CDR1 SQVTM and CDR2 ANQGSEA. The chain's CDR3 is CSARGGAGTDTQYF. In DNA form, the CDR3 reads TGCAGCGCACGAGGGGGGGCCGGCACAGATACGCAGTATTTT.

V and J are TRBV20-1 and TRBJ1-1; the D gene is possibly TRBD1 (5 bases). The CDR3 runs to 11 residues. The V gene's germline CDR1 is DFQATT and CDR2 SNEGSKA (reference sequence). V was shortened by 1 base and J by 11 bases, with 11 bases between the two germline ends. This CDR3 reads CSARGGGLAFF. Here the CDR3 DNA reads TGCAGTGCTAGAGGGGGGGGTTTGGCTTTCTTT.

CDR3 sequence reads: CASSSSTGGSQETQYF. Written as DNA, the CDR3 is TGTGCCAGCAGCTCATCGACAGGGGGCTCCCAAGAGACCCAGTACTTC. The chain joins TRBV7-3 to TRBJ2-5; 10 bases match TRBD1. The CDR3 runs 16 residues. Germline CDR1 and CDR2: SGHTA and FQGTGA. With 4 bases clipped from V and 1 base from J, the junction kept 6 bases outside the gene matches.

This clone was seen just once. The chain carries TRBV11-2 and TRBJ2-1; 8 bases align to TRBD2. Germline loops: CDR1 SGHAT, CDR2 FQNNGV. CDR3 size: 15 residues. The J segment lost 4 bases and the V segment lost 5 bases, leaving 7 bases of the junction unmatched. The CDR3 reads CASSAGLGAYNEQFF. CDR3 DNA: TGTGCCAGCAGCGCGGGACTAGGGGCTTACAATGAGCAGTTCTTC.

The V call is TRBV6-5, the J call TRBJ2-7; the match to TRBD1 covers 9 bases. The CDR3 extends over 12 amino acids. The V segment lost 6 bases and the J segment 7 bases; nucleotides outside the gene matches: 4. Looked up from germline, CDR1 is MNHEY and CDR2 is SVGAGI. The CDR3: CASRQGAEEQYF. DNA for the CDR3: TGTGCCAGCAGACAGGGGGCAGAGGAGCAGTACTTC.

The V gene is TRBV15, the J gene TRBJ2-3, with 10 bases identical to TRBD1. Germline CDR1 reads LNHNV; CDR2 reads YYDKDF (reference sequence). J was trimmed by 5 bases and V by 0 bases; bases with no gene match: 8. The CDR3 loop spans 17 amino acids. The CDR3 DNA reads TGTGCCACCAGCAGAGATCCGCGGACAGGGGGAAAAGATACGCAGTATTTT. This translates into CATSRDPRTGGKDTQYF.

J is TRBJ2-2 and V is TRBV19; the D gene is possibly TRBD1 (5 bases). The CDR3 sequence is 14 residues long. V lost 4 bases, J lost 1 base, and 7 bases lay in between. The germline CDR1 and CDR2 sequences are LNHDA and SQIVND (reference sequence). CDR3 nucleotide sequence: TGTGCCAGTAGTACAGGGTGGAACACCGGGGAGCTGTTTTTT. Encoded protein: CASSTGWNTGELFF.

The chain recombines TRBV2 with TRBJ1-2, with 8 bases lining up with TRBD1. CDR3 size: 18 residues. Trimming at V came to 1 base and at J to 0 bases, leaving 10 bases not matched to a gene. Germline values: CDR1 SNHLY, CDR2 FYNNEI. The CDR3 nucleotides read TGTGCCAGCAGTGAAGAGGGTAGGCAGGGGGCATCTAACTATGGCTACACCTTC. Encoded protein: CASSEEGRQGASNYGYTF.

The chain is built from TRBV27 and TRBJ2-1; 11 bases map to TRBD2. After removal of 6 bases from V and 5 bases from J, the junction contained 3 bases not matched to a gene. The CDR3 contains 14 residues. CDR1 MNHEY and CDR2 SMNVEV come from the germline V gene (reference sequence). The CDR3 is CASRPGLADNEQFF. The CDR3 DNA reads as TGTGCCAGCAGGCCGGGACTAGCGGACAATGAGCAGTTCTTC.

J is TRBJ1-6 and V is TRBV27; D gene unclear. The ends were cut back, 6 bases at V and 6 bases at J, with 9 bases in the middle. The CDR3 sequence is 13 residues long. The V gene's germline CDR1 is MNHEY and CDR2 SMNVEV (reference sequence). The CDR3 protein is CASRLEGNSPLHF. In DNA, the CDR3 is TGTGCCAGCAGACTAGAGGGTAATTCACCCCTCCACTTT.

The chain recombines TRBV28 with TRBJ1-4, with D uncertain. V shed 6 bases and J shed 8 bases, with 22 bases lying between them. The germline gives CDR1 MDHEN, CDR2 SYDVKM. CDR3 length: 16 amino acids. The CDR3 region is CASRAVSLPSIEKLFF. CDR3 bases: TGTGCCAGCAGGGCCGTTAGCCTCCCCTCAATCGAAAAACTGTTTTTT.

The chain combines TRBV2 with TRBJ2-7, with D perhaps TRBD2 (6 bases). The germline V gene has CDR1 SNHLY and CDR2 FYNNEI. This CDR3 is built from 14 residues. Between the trimmed V and J ends, which lost 6 bases and 7 bases, there was a span of 19 bases. CDR3 protein: CASREWGTAGEQYF. CDR3 in DNA: TGTGCCAGCAGAGAATGGGGGACCGCGGGGGAGCAGTACTTC. Full variable domain (outside the CDR3, taken from reference TRBV2 and TRBJ2-7): EPEVTQTPSHQVTQMGQEVILRCVPISNHLYFYWYRQILGQKVEFLVSFYNNEISEKSEIFDDQFSVERPDGSNFTLKIRSTKLEDSAMYFCASREWGTAGEQYFGPGTRLTVT.

The J gene is TRBJ1-3, the V gene TRBV7-9; D remains ambiguous. V lost 7 bases, J lost 8 bases, and 12 bases lay in between. The CDR3 consists of 12 residues. CDR1 is SEHNR, CDR2 FQNEAQ, per germline (reference sequence). The CDR3 coding sequence is TGTGCCAGCACCGCCACCCTAGACACCATATATTTT. The encoded protein is CASTATLDTIYF. Combining the CDR3 with reference TRBV7-9 and TRBJ1-3 gives the whole variable domain DTGVSQNPRHKITKRGQNVTFRCDPISEHNRLYWYRQTLGQGPEFLTYFQNEAQLEKSRLLSDRFSAERPKGSFSTLEIQRTEQGDSAMYLCASTATLDTIYFGEGSWLTVV.

As for this clone: The junction shows a germline mismatch at one end, possibly a read error. Within the sample, other DNA sequences also encode this same CDR3. This chain connects TRBV4-1 to TRBJ2-7; the match to TRBD2 covers 10 bases. In germline, CDR1 is MGHRA, CDR2 YSYEKL. The CDR3 is 15 residues long. The CDR3, as DNA: TGCGCCAGCAGCCAAGATCCAGCGGGAGGGTACGAGCAGTACTTT. Translating it yields CASSQDPAGGYEQYF.